This TCR beta chain was captured in a study of Ad26.COV2.S vaccination and SARS-CoV-2 variants. Overall study: Once, or twice with 56 days between doses, Ad26.COV2.S was given intramuscularly.

Study findings and constraints: Similar non-spike TCR breadth was seen in vaccine and placebo recipients. Analyses of TCR breadth and depth may have underestimated total T cell responses.

The data were produced by immunoSEQ multiplex PCR, yet TCRdb's version contains in-frame clones alone and is incomplete. The table records more than 300,000 clones, approximately 86% of them present only once. This clone came up a few times. Its cognate antigen is unknown. The sample's treatment: around 19 received Ad26.COV2.S at low or high dose, single or two shots; about 5 received placebo; per-sample allocation not given. The study sampled participants on day 63 after the first vaccine or placebo injection. CDR1 and CDR2 from the germline V gene are SGHAT and FQNNGV. There are 16 residues in the CDR3. The V gene end was trimmed by 7 bases and the J gene end by 3 bases; junction bases not matched to a gene: 14.

Here the sequenced sample was peripheral blood, taken in a trial of Ad26.COV2.S vaccine versus placebo. This sequence joins TRBV11-2 and TRBJ1-1; 7 bases agree with TRBD1. The TCR originated in a person aged 18-65 years who received the Ad26.COV2.S COVID-19 vaccine or a placebo. The CDR3 DNA follows: TGTGCCAGCACCCTTCCTCCTACAGGGGTGGACACTGAAGCTTTCTTT. Translated, it gives CASTLPPTGVDTEAFF. Full variable domain (rest looked up from reference TRBV11-2 and TRBJ1-1): EAGVAQSPRYKIIEKRQSVAFWCNPISGHATLYWYQQILGQGPKLLIQFQNNGVVDDSQLPKDRFSAERLKGVDSTLKIQPAKLEDSAVYLCASTLPPTGVDTEAFFGQGTRLTVV.